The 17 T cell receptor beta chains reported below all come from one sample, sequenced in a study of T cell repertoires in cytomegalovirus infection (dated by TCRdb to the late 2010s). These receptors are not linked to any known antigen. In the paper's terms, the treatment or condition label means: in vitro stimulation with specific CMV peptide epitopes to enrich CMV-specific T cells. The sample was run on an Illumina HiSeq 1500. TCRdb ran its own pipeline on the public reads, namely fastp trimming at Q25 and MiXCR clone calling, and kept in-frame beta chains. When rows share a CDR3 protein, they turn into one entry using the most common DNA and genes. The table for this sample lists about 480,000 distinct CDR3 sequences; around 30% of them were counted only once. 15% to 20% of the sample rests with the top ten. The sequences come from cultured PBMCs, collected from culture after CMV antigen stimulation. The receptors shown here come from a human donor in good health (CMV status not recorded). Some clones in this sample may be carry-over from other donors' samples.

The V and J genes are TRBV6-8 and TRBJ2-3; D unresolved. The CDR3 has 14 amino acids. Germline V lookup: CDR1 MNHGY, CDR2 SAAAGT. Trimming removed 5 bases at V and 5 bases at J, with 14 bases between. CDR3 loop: CASSKEGWGDTQYF. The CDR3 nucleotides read TGTGCCAGCAGTAAGGAAGGGTGGGGAGATACGCAGTATTTT.

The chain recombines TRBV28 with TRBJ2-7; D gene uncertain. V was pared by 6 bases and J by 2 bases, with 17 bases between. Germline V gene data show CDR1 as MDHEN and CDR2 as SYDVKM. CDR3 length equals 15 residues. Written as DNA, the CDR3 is TGTGCCAGCAGCTCCCCCGCAGGAGATACCTACGAGCAGTACTTC. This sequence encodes CASSSPAGDTYEQYF.

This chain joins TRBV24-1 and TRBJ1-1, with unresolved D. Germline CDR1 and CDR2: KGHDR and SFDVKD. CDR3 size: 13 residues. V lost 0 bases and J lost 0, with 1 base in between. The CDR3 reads CATSDLMNTEAFF. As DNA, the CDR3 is TGTGCCACCAGTGATTTGATGAACACTGAAGCTTTCTTT.

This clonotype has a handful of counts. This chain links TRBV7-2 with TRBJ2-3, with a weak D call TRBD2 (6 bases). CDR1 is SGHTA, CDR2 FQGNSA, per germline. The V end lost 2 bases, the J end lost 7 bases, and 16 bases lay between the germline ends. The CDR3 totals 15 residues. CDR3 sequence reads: CASSLFGGIVNTQYF. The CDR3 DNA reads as TGTGCCAGCAGCTTATTTGGGGGGATTGTAAATACGCAGTATTTT.

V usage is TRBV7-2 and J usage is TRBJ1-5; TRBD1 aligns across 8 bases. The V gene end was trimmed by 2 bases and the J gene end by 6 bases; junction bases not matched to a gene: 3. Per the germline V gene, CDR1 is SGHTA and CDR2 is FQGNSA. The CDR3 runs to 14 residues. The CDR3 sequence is CASSLQGAPQPQHF. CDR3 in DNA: TGTGCCAGCAGCTTACAGGGGGCGCCTCAGCCCCAGCATTTT.

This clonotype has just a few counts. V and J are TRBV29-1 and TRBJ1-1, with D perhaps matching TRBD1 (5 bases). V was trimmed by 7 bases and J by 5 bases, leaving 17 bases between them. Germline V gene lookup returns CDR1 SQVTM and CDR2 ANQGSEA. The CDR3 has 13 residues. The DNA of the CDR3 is TGCAGCGCGTCCGGGGCCGGGGCAACTGAAGCTTTCTTT. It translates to CSASGAGATEAFF.

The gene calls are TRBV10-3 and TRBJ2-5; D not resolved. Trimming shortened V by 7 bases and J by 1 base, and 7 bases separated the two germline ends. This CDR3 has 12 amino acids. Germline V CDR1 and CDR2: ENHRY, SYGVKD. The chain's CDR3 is CAIKGLQETQYF. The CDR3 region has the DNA TGTGCCATCAAGGGTCTCCAAGAGACCCAGTACTTC.

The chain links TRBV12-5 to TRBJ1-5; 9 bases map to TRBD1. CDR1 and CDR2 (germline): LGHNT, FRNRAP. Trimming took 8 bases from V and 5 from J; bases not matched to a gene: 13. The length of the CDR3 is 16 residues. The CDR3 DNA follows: TGTGCTAGTAGTCCCGGGACAGGGACGACGGATCAGCCCCAGCATTTT. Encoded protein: CASSPGTGTTDQPQHF.

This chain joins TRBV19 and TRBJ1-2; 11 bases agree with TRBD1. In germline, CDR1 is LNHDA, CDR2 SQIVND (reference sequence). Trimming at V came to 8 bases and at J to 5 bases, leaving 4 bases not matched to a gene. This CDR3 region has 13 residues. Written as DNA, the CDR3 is TGTGCCAGTGGGGGACAGGGGGTATATGGCTACACCTTC. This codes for CASGGQGVYGYTF.

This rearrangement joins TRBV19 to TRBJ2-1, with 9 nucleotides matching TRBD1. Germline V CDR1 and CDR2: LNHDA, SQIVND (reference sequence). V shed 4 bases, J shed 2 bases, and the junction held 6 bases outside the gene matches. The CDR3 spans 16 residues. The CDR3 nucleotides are TGTGCCAGTAGTAAACCGGGACAGGGTACCTACAATGAGCAGTTCTTC. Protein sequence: CASSKPGQGTYNEQFF.

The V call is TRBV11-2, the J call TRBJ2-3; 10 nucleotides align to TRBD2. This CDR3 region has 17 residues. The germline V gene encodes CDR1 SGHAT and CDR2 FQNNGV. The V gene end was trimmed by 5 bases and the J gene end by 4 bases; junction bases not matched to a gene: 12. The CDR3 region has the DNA TGTGCCAGCAGCCGTAGAAATGGACTAGCGGCTCCAGATACGCAGTATTTT. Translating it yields CASSRRNGLAAPDTQYF.

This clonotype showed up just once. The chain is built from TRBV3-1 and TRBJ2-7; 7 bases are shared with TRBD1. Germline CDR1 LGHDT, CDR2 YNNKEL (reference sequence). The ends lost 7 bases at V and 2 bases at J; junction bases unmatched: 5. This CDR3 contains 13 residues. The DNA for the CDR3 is TGTGCCAGCACCCGACAGGGTCCCTACGAGCAGTACTTC. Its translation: CASTRQGPYEQYF.

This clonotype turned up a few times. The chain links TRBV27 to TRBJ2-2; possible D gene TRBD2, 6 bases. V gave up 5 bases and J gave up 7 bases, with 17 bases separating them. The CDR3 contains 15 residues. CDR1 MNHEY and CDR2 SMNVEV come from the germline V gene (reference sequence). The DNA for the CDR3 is TGTGCCAGCAGTAAGAACGGGGAGGACGACGGGGAGCTGTTTTTT. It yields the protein CASSKNGEDDGELFF.

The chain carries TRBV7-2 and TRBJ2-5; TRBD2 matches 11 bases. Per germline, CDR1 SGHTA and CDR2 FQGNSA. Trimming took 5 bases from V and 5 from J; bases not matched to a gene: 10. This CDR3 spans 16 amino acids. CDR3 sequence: CASSLLAGGPRETQYF. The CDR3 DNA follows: TGTGCCAGCAGCCTATTAGCGGGAGGGCCGCGGGAGACCCAGTACTTC.

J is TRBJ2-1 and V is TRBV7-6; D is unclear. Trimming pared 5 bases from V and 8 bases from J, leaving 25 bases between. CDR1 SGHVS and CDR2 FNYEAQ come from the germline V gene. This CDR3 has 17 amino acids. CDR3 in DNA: TGTGCCAGCAGCCCTTGGACGGATGGGTTGGGTGGGGATGAGCAGTTCTTC. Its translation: CASSPWTDGLGGDEQFF. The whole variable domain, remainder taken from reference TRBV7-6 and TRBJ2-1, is GAGVSQSPRYKVTKRGQDVALRCDPISGHVSLYWYRQALGQGPEFLTYFNYEAQQDKSGLPNDRFSAERPEGSISTLTIQRTEQRDSAMYRCASSPWTDGLGGDEQFFGPGTRLTVL.

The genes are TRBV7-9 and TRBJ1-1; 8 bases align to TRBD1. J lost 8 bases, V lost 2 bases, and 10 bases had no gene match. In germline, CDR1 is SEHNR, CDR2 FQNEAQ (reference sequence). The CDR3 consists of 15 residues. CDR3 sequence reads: CASSLPVVDREEAFF. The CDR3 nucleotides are TGTGCCAGCAGCTTACCTGTTGTGGACAGGGAAGAAGCTTTCTTT.

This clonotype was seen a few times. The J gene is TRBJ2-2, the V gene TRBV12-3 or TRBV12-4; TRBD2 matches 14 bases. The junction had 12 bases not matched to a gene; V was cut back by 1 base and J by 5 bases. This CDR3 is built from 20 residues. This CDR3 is CASSLGSATSGRAWTGELFF. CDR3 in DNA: TGTGCCAGCAGTTTAGGGTCGGCGACTAGCGGGAGGGCTTGGACCGGGGAGCTGTTTTTT.